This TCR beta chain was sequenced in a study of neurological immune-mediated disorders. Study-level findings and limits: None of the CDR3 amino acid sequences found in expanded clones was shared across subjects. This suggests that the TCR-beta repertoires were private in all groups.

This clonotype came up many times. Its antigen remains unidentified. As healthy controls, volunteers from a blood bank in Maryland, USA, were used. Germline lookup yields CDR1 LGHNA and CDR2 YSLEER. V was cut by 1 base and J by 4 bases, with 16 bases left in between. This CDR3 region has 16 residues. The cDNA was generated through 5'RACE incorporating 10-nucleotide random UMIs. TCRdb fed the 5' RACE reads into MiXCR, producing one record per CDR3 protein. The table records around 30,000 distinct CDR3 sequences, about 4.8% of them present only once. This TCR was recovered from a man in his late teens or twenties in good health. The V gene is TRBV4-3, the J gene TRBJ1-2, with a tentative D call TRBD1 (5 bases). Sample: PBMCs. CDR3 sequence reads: CASSQGTAGSFYGYTF. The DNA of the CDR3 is TGCGCCAGCAGCCAAGGGACTGCAGGGTCTTTCTATGGCTACACCTTC.